The 19 T cell receptor beta chains below all came from one sample that was sequenced in a study of T cell responses to AZD1222 COVID-19 vaccine. Method: immunoSEQ multiplex PCR; TCRdb's copy keeps in-frame clones and lacks some. The table lists approximately 180,000 clones, just over 90% of them singletons. Sequenced here: peripheral blood, sampled 28 days after the second dose of the MenACWY control vaccine. Receptors were obtained from an adult who received the MenACWY meningococcal vaccine as a control.

This clone appeared once. J is TRBJ2-7 and V is TRBV10-1, with unresolved D. V was pared by 3 bases and J by 6 bases, with 12 bases between. The CDR3 extends over 13 amino acids. The germline V gene has CDR1 WNHNN and CDR2 SYGVQD (reference sequence). CDR3: CASSEAFFGEQYF. In DNA, the CDR3 is TGCGCCAGCAGTGAAGCGTTTTTTGGCGAGCAGTACTTC.

The V gene is TRBV24-1, the J gene TRBJ1-1, with 10 bases matching TRBD1. The CDR3 runs 16 residues. CDR1 KGHDR and CDR2 SFDVKD come from the germline V gene. Trimming removed 2 bases from V and 11 bases from J; junction bases left unmatched: 13. The CDR3 DNA is TGTGCCACCAGTGATTCCAAGAAGACAGGGGGCGCAGCGGCTTTCTTT. Protein: CATSDSKKTGGAAAFF.

The chain employs TRBV10-3 and TRBJ2-7; 8 nucleotides line up with TRBD2. Germline V gene lookup returns CDR1 ENHRY and CDR2 SYGVKD. V was clipped by 9 bases and J by 6 bases; unmatched bases: 13. CDR3 length equals 14 residues. Here the CDR3 DNA reads TGTGCCATTACGGGGGCGGGAGGACTAAGCGAGCAGTACTTC. Its translation is CAITGAGGLSEQYF.

The chain has TRBV27 and TRBJ2-7, with D tentatively TRBD2 (5 bases). Germline loops: CDR1 MNHEY, CDR2 SMNVEV (reference sequence). The CDR3 length is 14 residues. Trimming left V 0 bases short and J 5 bases short, with 11 bases between. CDR3 coding DNA: TGTGCCAGCAGTTTATCAGGGAGCGTCCACGAGCAGTACTTC. It translates to CASSLSGSVHEQYF.

The chain recombines TRBV7-2 with TRBJ2-1, with TRBD2 identical over 8 bases. CDR1 is SGHTA and CDR2 is FQGNSA in the germline V gene. J lost 4 bases, V lost 5 bases, and 7 bases had no gene match. The CDR3 sequence is 15 residues long. As DNA, the CDR3 is TGTGCCAGCAGCCTTAGCGGGGCCGATTACAATGAGCAGTTCTTC. Residues: CASSLSGADYNEQFF.

As regards this clone: At one of its ends the junction is not consistent with the germline gene, which may arise from a read error. V and J are TRBV30 and TRBJ2-7; the match to TRBD2 covers 12 bases. Germline lookup yields CDR1 GTSNPN and CDR2 SVGIG (reference sequence). The CDR3 extends over 14 amino acids. CDR3 sequence reads: CAWRQFGTSGSGAF. The CDR3 DNA follows: TGTGCCTGGAGGCAGTTCGGGACTAGCGGGTCAGGGGCCTTC.

V is TRBV7-2 and J is TRBJ1-1; 8 nucleotides match TRBD1. This CDR3 region has 13 residues. The germline CDR1 and CDR2 sequences are SGHTA and FQGNSA. V was clipped by 3 bases and J by 5 bases; unmatched bases: 2. The DNA of the CDR3 is TGTGCCAGCAGCTTTACAGGGGGGACTGAAGCTTTCTTT. Amino acid sequence: CASSFTGGTEAFF.

The rearrangement links TRBV9 to TRBJ2-2; D perhaps matches TRBD2 (7 bases). Trimming shortened V by 0 bases and J by 7 bases, and 13 bases separated the two germline ends. Germline-derived CDR1 and CDR2 are SGDLS and YYNGEE. The CDR3 is made up of 15 amino acids. The CDR3 DNA is TGTGCCAGCAGCGTAGTCGGCGGGGGCGGCGGGGAGCTGTTTTTT. Translation gives CASSVVGGGGGELFF.

This chain connects TRBV24-1 to TRBJ1-4, with a weak D call TRBD1 (5 bases). The CDR3 extends over 17 amino acids. Germline V gene sequence: CDR1 KGHDR, CDR2 SFDVKD. V lost 4 bases and J 5 bases, leaving 19 bases between the germline ends. CDR3 in DNA: TGTGCCACCAGTGAAGCCAGCGGACGGGGCAGAAATGAAAAACTGTTTTTT. It yields the protein CATSEASGRGRNEKLFF.

Here the CDR3 DNA reads TGTGCCAGCAACAGCGGCAATGAGCAGTTCTTC. It encodes CASNSGNEQFF. The chain combines TRBV2 with TRBJ2-1; TRBD2 might be the D (5 bases). V shed 7 bases and J shed 6 bases, with 7 bases lying between them. The CDR3 has 11 amino acids. Germline CDR1 reads SNHLY; CDR2 reads FYNNEI. The whole variable domain, remainder taken from reference TRBV2 and TRBJ2-1, is EPEVTQTPSHQVTQMGQEVILRCVPISNHLYFYWYRQILGQKVEFLVSFYNNEISEKSEIFDDQFSVERPDGSNFTLKIRSTKLEDSAMYFCASNSGNEQFFGPGTRLTVL.

This chain joins TRBV5-1 and TRBJ2-2; TRBD1 matches 8 bases. Germline CDR1 reads SGHRS; CDR2 reads YFSETQ. CDR3 length: 18 amino acids. Germline trimming cut 1 base from V and 0 bases from J; bases unmatched to any gene: 8. The CDR3 sequence is CASSLSHRTGSNTGELFF. In nucleotides, the CDR3 is TGCGCCAGCAGCTTGTCCCACCGGACAGGGTCGAACACCGGGGAGCTGTTTTTT.

The V and J genes are TRBV28 and TRBJ2-3, with TRBD2 matching 9 bases. CDR3 length equals 16 residues. Trimming took 5 bases from V and 4 from J; bases not matched to a gene: 10. Germline V CDR1 and CDR2: MDHEN, SYDVKM. The DNA of the CDR3 is TGTGCCAGCAGTCCGGTAGCGGGAGAGGTGGCAGATACGCAGTATTTT. Residues: CASSPVAGEVADTQYF.

This clone occurred once. The rearrangement uses TRBV19 and TRBJ2-2; D not resolved. Per germline, CDR1 LNHDA and CDR2 SQIVND (reference sequence). Trimming cost V 1 base and J 3 bases, with 6 bases left between them. The CDR3 contains 14 residues. CDR3 nucleotide sequence: TGTGCCAGTAGTATAGTGGTGGACACCGGGGAGCTGTTTTTT. This translates into CASSIVVDTGELFF.

This chain links TRBV20-1 with TRBJ1-4; 7 bases line up with TRBD1. V was clipped by 3 bases and J by 8 bases; unmatched bases: 6. Germline-derived CDR1 and CDR2 are DFQATT and SNEGSKA (reference sequence). The CDR3 spans 13 residues. The CDR3 nucleotides read TGCAGTGCTAGTAGGGGGCAAGGAGAAAAACTGTTTTTT. It codes for CSASRGQGEKLFF.

The V call is TRBV18, the J call TRBJ2-1; D not resolved. Per germline, CDR1 KGHSH and CDR2 LQKENI. The CDR3 consists of 11 residues. The V gene lost 2 bases and the J gene lost 10 bases, with 6 bases spanning the gap. Here the CDR3 DNA reads TGTGCCAGCTCACCAGGTCCCGAGCAGTTCTTC. Translated, it gives CASSPGPEQFF.

The rearrangement joins TRBV11-2 to TRBJ2-7; possible D gene TRBD2, 6 bases. This CDR3 is 14 amino acids long. Trimming left V 6 bases short and J 0 bases short, with 12 bases between. The germline V gene encodes CDR1 SGHAT and CDR2 FQNNGV. The DNA for the CDR3 is TGTGCCAGCAGGAACATAGCGGCCTCCTACGAGCAGTACTTC. The encoded protein is CASRNIAASYEQYF.

This rearrangement joins TRBV5-6 to TRBJ1-5; D unresolved. V gave up 2 bases and J gave up 6 bases, with 15 bases separating them. The CDR3 runs to 15 residues. CDR1 is SGHDT, CDR2 YYEEEE, per germline. The CDR3 DNA follows: TGTGCCAGCAGCTTAAGGCTCGCGCAAGGTCAGCCCCAGCATTTT. Translated, it gives CASSLRLAQGQPQHF.

The chain links TRBV10-3 to TRBJ1-5, with 8 bases identical to TRBD1. With 6 bases clipped from V and 5 bases from J, the junction kept 6 bases outside the gene matches. There are 14 residues in the CDR3. The germline gives CDR1 ENHRY, CDR2 SYGVKD. DNA for the CDR3: TGTGCCATCAGAGGACAGGGAGGTTATCAGCCCCAGCATTTT. Its translation is CAIRGQGGYQPQHF.

The chain carries TRBV15 and TRBJ1-2; D uncertain. Deletions cut 0 bases from V and 5 bases from J, with 13 bases between. The CDR3 totals 15 residues. Germline assignment: CDR1 LNHNV and CDR2 YYDKDF (reference sequence). The CDR3 loop reads CATSRDGWADYGYTF. For the CDR3, the DNA is TGTGCCACCAGCAGAGATGGATGGGCGGATTATGGCTACACCTTC. Together with reference TRBV15 and TRBJ1-2, the CDR3 gives the full variable domain: DAMVIQNPRYQVTQFGKPVTLSCSQTLNHNVMYWYQQKSSQAPKLLFHYYDKDFNNEADTPDNFQSRRPNTSFCFLDIRSPGLGDTAMYLCATSRDGWADYGYTFGSGTRLTVV.